This T cell receptor beta chain emerged from a study of T cells expressing NK-cell markers. A remark on this clonotype: Its antigen is as yet unknown.

The CDR3 has 15 amino acids. Per germline, CDR1 SQVTM and CDR2 ANQGSEA. TCRdb re-called the 5' RACE reads and gives one entry per CDR3 protein, without DNA. This sample's clone table lists 400,000 to 550,000 distinct CDR3 sequences. Study results and limitations: The same clonotypes also predominated in the CD3+CD56-NKG2C+ fraction of a few donors.

The chain combines TRBV29-1 with TRBJ2-3; TCRdb's D call of TRBD1 is untestable without DNA. Input material: blood T cells: a sorted CD56 or NKG2C T cell subset, CD4+ or CD8+ T cells, or bulk PBMC T cells (not recorded which). The clonotype was recovered from a woman aged 18-70 years in good health. The CDR3 spells CSVGDRGRVADTQYF.